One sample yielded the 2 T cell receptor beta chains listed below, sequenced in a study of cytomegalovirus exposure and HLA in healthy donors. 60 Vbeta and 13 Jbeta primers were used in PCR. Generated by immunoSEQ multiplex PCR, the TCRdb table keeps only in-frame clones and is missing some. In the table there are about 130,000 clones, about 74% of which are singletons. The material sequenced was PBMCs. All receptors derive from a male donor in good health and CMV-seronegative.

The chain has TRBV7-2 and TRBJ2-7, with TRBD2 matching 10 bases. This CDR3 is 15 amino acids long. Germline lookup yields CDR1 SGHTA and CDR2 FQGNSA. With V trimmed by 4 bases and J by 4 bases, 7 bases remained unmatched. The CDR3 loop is CASSSGGLAQYEQYF. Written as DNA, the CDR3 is TGTGCCAGCAGCTCCGGGGGACTAGCGCAATACGAGCAGTACTTC.

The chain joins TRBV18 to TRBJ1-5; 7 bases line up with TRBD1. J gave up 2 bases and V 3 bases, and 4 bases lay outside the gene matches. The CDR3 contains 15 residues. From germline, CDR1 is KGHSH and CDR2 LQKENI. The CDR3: CASSPTGYGNQPQHF. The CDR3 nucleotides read TGTGCCAGCTCACCGACAGGGTACGGCAATCAGCCCCAGCATTTT. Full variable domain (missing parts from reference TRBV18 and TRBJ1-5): NAGVMQNPRHLVRRRGQEARLRCSPMKGHSHVYWYRQLPEEGLKFMVYLQKENIIDESGMPKERFSAEFPKEGPSILRIQQVVRGDSAAYFCASSPTGYGNQPQHFGDGTRLSIL.